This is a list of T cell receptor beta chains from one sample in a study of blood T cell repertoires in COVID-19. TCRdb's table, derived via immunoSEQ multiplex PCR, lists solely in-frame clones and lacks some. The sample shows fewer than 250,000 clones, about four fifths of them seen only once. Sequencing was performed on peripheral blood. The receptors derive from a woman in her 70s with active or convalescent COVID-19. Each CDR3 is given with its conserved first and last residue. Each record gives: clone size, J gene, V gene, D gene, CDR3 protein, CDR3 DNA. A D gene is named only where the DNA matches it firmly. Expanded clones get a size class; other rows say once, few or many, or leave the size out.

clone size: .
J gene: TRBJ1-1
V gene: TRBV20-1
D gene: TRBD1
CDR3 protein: CSASYNRGGVNTEAFF
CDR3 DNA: TGCAGTGCTAGTTATAACAGGGGAGGAGTGAACACTGAAGCTTTCTTT

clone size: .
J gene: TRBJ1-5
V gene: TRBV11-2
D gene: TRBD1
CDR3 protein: CASSRTGGEQPQHF
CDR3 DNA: TGTGCCAGCAGCCGTACAGGGGGAGAACAGCCCCAGCATTTT

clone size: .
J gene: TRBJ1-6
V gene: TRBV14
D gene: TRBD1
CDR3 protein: CASSQGQGVSPLHF
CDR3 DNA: TGTGCCAGCAGCCAGGGACAGGGGGTTTCACCCCTCCACTTT

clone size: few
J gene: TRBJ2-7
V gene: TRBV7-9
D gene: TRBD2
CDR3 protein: CASSSTSGSYYEQYF
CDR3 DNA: TGTGCCAGCAGCTCGACTAGCGGGAGTTACTACGAGCAGTACTTC

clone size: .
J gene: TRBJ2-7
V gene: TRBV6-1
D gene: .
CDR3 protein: CASSEARTEQYF
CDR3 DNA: TGTGCCAGCAGTGAAGCCCGGACAGAGCAGTACTTC

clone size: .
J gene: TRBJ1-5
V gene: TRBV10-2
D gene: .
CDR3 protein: CASSEPSGGPQHF
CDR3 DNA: TGCGCCAGCAGTGAGCCCTCGGGGGGGCCCCAGCATTTT

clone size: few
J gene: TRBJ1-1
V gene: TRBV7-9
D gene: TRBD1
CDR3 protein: CASGEPGGTGEAFF
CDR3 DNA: TGTGCCAGCGGAGAGCCAGGGGGTACGGGTGAAGCTTTCTTT

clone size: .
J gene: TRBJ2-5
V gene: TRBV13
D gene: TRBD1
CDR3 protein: CASLDRDQETQYF
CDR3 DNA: TGTGCCAGCCTAGACAGGGACCAAGAGACCCAGTACTTC

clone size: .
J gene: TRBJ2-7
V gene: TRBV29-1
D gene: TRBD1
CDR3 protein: CSVAGTVDSYEQYF
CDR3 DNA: TGCAGCGTTGCCGGGACAGTTGACTCCTACGAGCAGTACTTC

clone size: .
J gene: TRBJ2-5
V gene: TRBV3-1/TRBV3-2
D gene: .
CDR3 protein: CASSQDDWYQETQYF
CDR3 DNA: TGTGCCAGCAGCCAAGACGACTGGTACCAAGAGACCCAGTACTTC

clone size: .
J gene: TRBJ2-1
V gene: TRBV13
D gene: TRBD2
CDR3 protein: CASSLAVVAGAKNEQFF
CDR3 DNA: TGTGCCAGCAGCTTAGCAGTAGTTGCGGGAGCAAAAAATGAGCAGTTCTTC

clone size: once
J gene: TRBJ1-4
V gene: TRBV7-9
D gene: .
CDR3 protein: CASSYHGDNEKLFF
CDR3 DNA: TGTGCCAGCAGCTACCACGGAGATAATGAAAAACTGTTTTTT

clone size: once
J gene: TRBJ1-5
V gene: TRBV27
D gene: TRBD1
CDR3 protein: CASSSTTGRNQPQHF
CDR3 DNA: TGTGCCAGCAGTTCCACGACAGGGAGGAATCAGCCCCAGCATTTT

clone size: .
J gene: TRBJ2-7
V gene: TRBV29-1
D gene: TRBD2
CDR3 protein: CSVVGSGSHEQYF
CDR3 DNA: TGCAGCGTTGTTGGTAGCGGGAGTCACGAGCAGTACTTC

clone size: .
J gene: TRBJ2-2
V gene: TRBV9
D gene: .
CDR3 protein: CASSVGSGNTGELFF
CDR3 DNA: TGTGCCAGCAGCGTAGGTTCAGGTAACACCGGGGAGCTGTTTTTT

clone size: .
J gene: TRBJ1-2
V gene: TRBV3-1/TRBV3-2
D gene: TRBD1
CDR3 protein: CASRDRGIGGYTF
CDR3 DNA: TGTGCCAGCAGGGACAGGGGGATCGGTGGCTACACCTTC

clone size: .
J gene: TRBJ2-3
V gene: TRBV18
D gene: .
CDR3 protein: CASSSLVGSTDTQYF
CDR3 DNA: TGTGCCAGCTCCTCCCTAGTAGGAAGCACAGATACGCAGTATTTT

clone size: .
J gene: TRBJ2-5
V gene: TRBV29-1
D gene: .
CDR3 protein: CSGSGTLQETQYF
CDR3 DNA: TGCAGCGGATCCGGGACACTCCAAGAGACCCAGTACTTC

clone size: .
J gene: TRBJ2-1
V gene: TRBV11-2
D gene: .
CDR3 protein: CASSWTVSYNEQFF
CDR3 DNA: TGTGCCAGCAGCTGGACTGTTTCCTACAATGAGCAGTTCTTC

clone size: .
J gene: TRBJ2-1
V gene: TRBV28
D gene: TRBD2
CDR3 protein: CASTRLAGEFNEQFF
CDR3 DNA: TGTGCCAGCACCAGACTAGCGGGAGAGTTCAATGAGCAGTTCTTC

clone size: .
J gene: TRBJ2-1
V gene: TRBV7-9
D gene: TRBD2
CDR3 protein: CASSQWTSGSSLLYNEQFF
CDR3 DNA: TGTGCCAGCAGCCAGTGGACTAGCGGGAGCTCCCTACTCTACAATGAGCAGTTCTTC

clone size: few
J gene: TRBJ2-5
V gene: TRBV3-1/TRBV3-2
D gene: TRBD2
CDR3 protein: CASSQMRLAGGQETQYF
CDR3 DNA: TGTGCCAGCAGCCAGATGAGGCTAGCGGGGGGGCAAGAGACCCAGTACTTC

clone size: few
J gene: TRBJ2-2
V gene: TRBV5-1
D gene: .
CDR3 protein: CASRPEGGGSGELFF
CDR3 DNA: TGCGCCAGCCGGCCCGAGGGAGGAGGATCCGGGGAGCTGTTTTTT

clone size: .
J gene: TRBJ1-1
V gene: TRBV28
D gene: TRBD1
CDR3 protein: CASSSDRDISEAFF
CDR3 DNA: TGTGCCAGCAGTTCAGACAGGGACATCTCTGAAGCTTTCTTT

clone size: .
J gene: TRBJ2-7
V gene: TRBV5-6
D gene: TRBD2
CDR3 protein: CASSVPGLAGVFVSYEQYF
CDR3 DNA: TGTGCCAGCAGCGTACCGGGACTAGCGGGAGTTTTTGTCTCCTACGAGCAGTACTTC

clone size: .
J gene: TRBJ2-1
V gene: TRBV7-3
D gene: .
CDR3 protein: CASSLGPRGYNEQFF
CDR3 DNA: TGTGCCAGCAGTTTGGGACCTAGGGGGTACAATGAGCAGTTCTTC

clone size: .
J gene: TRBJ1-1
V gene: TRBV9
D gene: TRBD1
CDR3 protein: CASSVAKGANTEAFF
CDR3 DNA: TGTGCCAGCAGCGTAGCGAAGGGGGCGAACACTGAAGCTTTCTTT

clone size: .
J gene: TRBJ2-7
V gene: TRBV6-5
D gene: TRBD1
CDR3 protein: CASRPGQGIYEQYF
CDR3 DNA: TGTGCCAGCAGACCGGGACAGGGGATTTACGAGCAGTACTTC

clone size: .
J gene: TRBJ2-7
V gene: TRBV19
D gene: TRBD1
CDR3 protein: CASSFTGANEQYF
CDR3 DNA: TGTGCCAGTAGTTTTACAGGGGCGAACGAGCAGTACTTC

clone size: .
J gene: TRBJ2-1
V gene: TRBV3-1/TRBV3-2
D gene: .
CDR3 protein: CASSDRLHNEQFF
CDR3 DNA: TGTGCCAGCAGCGATCGGTTGCACAATGAGCAGTTCTTC

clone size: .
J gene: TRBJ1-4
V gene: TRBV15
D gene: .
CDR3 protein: CATSRARRGANEKLFF
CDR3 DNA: TGTGCCACCAGCAGAGCCCGACGGGGGGCTAATGAAAAACTGTTTTTT

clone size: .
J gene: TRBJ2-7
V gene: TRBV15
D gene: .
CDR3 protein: CATSFPGNEQYF
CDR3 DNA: TGTGCCACCAGCTTCCCGGGAAACGAGCAGTACTTC

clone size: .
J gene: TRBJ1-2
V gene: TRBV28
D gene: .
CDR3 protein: CASSLSALANYGYTF
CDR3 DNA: TGTGCCAGCAGTTTATCCGCCCTAGCTAACTATGGCTACACCTTC

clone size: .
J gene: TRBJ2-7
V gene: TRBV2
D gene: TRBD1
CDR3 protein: CASYSGQGYEQYF
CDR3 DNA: TGTGCCAGCTATTCTGGACAGGGCTACGAGCAGTACTTC

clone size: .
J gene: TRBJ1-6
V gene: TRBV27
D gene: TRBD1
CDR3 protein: CASSLRDRPLDNSPLHF
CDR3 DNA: TGTGCCAGCAGTTTAAGGGACAGGCCCCTTGATAATTCACCCCTCCACTTT

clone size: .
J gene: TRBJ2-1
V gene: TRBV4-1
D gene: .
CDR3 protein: CASSQAGGPYNEQFF
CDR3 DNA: TGCGCCAGCAGCCAAGCTGGCGGGCCCTACAATGAGCAGTTCTTC

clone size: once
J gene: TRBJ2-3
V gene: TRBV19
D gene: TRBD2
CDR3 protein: CASSMAVAGTDTQYF
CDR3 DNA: TGTGCCAGTAGTATGGCGGTAGCGGGAACGGATACGCAGTATTTT

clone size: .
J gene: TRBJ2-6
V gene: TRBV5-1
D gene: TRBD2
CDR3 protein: CASSLVAGAGAFSGANVLTF
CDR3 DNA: TGCGCCAGCAGCTTGGTTGCCGGTGCGGGAGCCTTCTCTGGGGCCAACGTCCTGACTTTC

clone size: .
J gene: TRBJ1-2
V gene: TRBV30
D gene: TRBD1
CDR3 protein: CARALPGTGGINYGYTF
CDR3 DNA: TGTGCCCGGGCCCTTCCAGGGACAGGGGGCATAAACTATGGCTACACCTTC

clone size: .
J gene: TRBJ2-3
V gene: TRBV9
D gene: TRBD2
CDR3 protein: CASSGAAGAGVKDTQYF
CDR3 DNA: TGTGCCAGCAGCGGAGCCGCGGGAGCGGGAGTTAAAGATACGCAGTATTTT

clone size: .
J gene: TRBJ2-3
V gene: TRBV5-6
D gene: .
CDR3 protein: CASSILTGTDTQYF
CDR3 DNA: TGTGCCAGCAGCATACTCACGGGAACAGATACGCAGTATTTT

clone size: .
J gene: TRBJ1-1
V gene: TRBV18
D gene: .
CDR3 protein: CASSATAMNTEAFF
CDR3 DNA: TGTGCCAGCTCAGCCACAGCTATGAACACTGAAGCTTTCTTT

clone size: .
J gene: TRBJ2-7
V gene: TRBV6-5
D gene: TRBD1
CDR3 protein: CASRRDSLLVEQYF
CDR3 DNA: TGTGCCAGCAGACGGGACAGCCTGCTCGTTGAGCAGTACTTC

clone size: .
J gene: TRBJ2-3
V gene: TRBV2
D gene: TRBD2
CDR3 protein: CASTSTSGRSTDTQYF
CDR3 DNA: TGTGCCAGCACTTCGACTAGCGGGAGGAGCACAGATACGCAGTATTTT

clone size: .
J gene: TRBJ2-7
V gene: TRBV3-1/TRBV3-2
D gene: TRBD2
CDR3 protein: CASSQLAGDGEQYF
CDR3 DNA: TGTGCCAGCAGCCAATTGGCGGGAGACGGCGAGCAGTACTTC

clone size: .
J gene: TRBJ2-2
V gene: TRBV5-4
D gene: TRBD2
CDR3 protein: CASSLGGTSGSRGELFF
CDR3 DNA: TGTGCCAGCAGCTTAGGTGGGACTAGCGGGAGTCGGGGGGAGCTGTTTTTT

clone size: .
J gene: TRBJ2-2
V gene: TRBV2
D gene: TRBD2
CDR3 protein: CASRGTNENTGELFF
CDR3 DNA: TGTGCCAGCAGAGGGACTAATGAGAACACCGGGGAGCTGTTTTTT

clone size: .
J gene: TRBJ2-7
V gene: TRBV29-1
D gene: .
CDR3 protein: CSVDGYGEQYF
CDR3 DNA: TGCAGCGTTGACGGTTATGGTGAGCAGTACTTC

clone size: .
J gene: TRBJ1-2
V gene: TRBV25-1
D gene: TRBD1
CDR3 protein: CASSAGQVYGYTF
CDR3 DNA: TGTGCCAGCAGTGCGGGACAGGTGTATGGCTACACCTTC

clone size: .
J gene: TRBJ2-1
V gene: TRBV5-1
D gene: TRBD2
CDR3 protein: CASSLGLAGGLSNEQFF
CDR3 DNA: TGCGCCAGCAGCTTAGGACTAGCGGGAGGGCTAAGTAATGAGCAGTTCTTC